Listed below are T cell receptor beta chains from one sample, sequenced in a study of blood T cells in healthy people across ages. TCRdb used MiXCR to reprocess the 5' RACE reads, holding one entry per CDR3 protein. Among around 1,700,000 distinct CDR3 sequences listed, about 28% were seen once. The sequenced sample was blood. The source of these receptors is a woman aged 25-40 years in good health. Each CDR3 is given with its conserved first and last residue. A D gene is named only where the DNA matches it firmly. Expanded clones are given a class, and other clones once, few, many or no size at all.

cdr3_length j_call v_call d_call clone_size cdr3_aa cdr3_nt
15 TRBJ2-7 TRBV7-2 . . CASSKWGRGSYEQYF TGTGCCAGCAGCAAGTGGGGCAGGGGATCCTACGAGCAGTACTTC
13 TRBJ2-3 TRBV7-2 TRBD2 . CASSPIAGGPGYF TGTGCCAGCAGCCCGATAGCGGGAGGGCCCGGGTATTTT
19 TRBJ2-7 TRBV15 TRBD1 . CATSSLTGGAGVGSYEQYF TGTGCCACCAGCAGTTTGACAGGGGGCGCGGGAGTAGGTAGTTACGAGCAGTACTTC
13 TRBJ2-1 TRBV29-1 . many CSVVLQGGNEQFF TGCAGCGTTGTGTTACAGGGTGGGAATGAGCAGTTCTTC
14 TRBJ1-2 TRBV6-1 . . CASQKPTVIYGYTF TGTGCCAGCCAGAAGCCGACAGTGATCTATGGCTACACCTTC
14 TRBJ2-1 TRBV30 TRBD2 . CAWSVGLERHEQFF TGTGCCTGGAGTGTAGGACTAGAGAGACATGAGCAGTTCTTC
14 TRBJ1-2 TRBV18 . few CASSRASEGRGYTF TGTGCCAGCTCACGAGCAAGTGAAGGCCGTGGCTACACCTTC
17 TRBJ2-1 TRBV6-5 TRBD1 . CASSYSTGQPARNEQFF TGTGCCAGCAGTTACTCGACAGGGCAGCCCGCCCGGAATGAGCAGTTCTTC
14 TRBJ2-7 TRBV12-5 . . CASGQGPAPYEQYF TGTGCTAGTGGCCAGGGACCTGCCCCCTACGAGCAGTACTTC
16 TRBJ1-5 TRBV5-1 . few CASSLGWPRRNQPQHF TGCGCCAGCAGCTTGGGGTGGCCGAGGCGGAATCAGCCCCAGCATTTT
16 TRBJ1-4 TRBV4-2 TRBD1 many CASSQTDRATNEKLFF TGTGCCAGCAGCCAAACCGACAGGGCAACTAATGAAAAACTGTTTTTT
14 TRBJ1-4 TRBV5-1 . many CASSTAGANEKLFF TGCGCCAGCAGTACAGCAGGAGCGAATGAAAAACTGTTTTTT
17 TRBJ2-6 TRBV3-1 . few CASSTDNRAAGANVLTF TGTGCCAGCAGCACAGATAACCGGGCGGCCGGGGCCAACGTCCTGACTTTC
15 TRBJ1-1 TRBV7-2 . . CASSSVGRMNTEAFF TGTGCCAGCAGCTCCGTGGGCAGGATGAACACTGAAGCTTTCTTT
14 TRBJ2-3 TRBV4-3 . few CASSLRIGADTQYF TGCGCCAGCAGCCTTAGAATAGGTGCAGATACGCAGTATTTT
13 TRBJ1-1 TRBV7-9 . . CASSFSSNTEAFF TGTGCCAGCAGCTTTTCCTCGAACACTGAAGCTTTCTTT
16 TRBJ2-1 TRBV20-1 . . CSVRGNSAVDYNEQFF TGCAGTGTTCGAGGGAACTCAGCGGTGGACTACAATGAGCAGTTCTTC
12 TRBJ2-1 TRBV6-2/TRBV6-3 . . CASSQLADEQFF TGTGCCAGCAGTCAACTCGCGGATGAGCAGTTCTTC
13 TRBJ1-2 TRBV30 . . CAWSPGRNYGYTF TGTGCCTGGAGTCCAGGGAGGAACTATGGCTACACCTTC
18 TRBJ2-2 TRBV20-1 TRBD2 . CSAKTWGVAGSNTGELFF TGCAGTGCCAAGACGTGGGGGGTAGCGGGATCTAACACCGGGGAGCTGTTTTTT
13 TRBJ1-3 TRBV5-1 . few CASNEGTGNTIYF TGCGCCAGCAACGAGGGGACTGGAAACACCATATATTTT
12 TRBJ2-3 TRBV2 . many CASSDDTDTQYF TGTGCCAGCAGTGATGACACAGATACGCAGTATTTT
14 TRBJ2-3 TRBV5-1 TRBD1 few CSSFVDRGADTQYF TGCTCCTCCTTCGTGGACAGGGGCGCAGATACGCAGTATTTT
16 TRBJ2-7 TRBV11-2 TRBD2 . CASSSPWLAGGFEQYF TGTGCCAGCAGCTCGCCCTGGCTAGCGGGAGGTTTCGAGCAGTACTTC
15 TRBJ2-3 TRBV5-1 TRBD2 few CASSSSGNAADTQYF TGCGCCAGCAGCTCTAGCGGGAACGCGGCAGATACGCAGTATTTT
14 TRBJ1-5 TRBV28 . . CASSTEGNNQPQHF TGTGCCAGCAGTACAGAGGGCAACAATCAGCCCCAGCATTTT
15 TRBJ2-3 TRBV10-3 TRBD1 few CAISRTGGTADTQYF TGTGCCATCAGTCGGACAGGGGGCACGGCAGATACGCAGTATTTT
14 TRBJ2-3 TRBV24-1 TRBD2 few CATSARGSTDTQYF TGTGCCACCAGTGCGCGGGGGAGCACAGATACGCAGTATTTT
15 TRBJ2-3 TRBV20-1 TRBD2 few CSARGDLAGTDTQYF TGCAGTGCTAGAGGTGACTTAGCGGGAACAGATACGCAGTATTTT
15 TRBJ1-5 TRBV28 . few CASSSLGGDNQPQHF TGTGCCAGCAGTTCCCTGGGGGGGGACAATCAGCCCCAGCATTTT
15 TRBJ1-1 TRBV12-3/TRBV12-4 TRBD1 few CASSRRGTGADEAFF TGTGCCAGCAGCCGCCGAGGGACAGGGGCGGATGAAGCTTTCTTT
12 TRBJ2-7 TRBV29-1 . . CSVHGSPYEQYF TGCAGCGTTCACGGGTCGCCCTACGAGCAGTACTTC
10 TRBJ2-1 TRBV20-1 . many CSVSYNEQFF TGCAGTGTAAGCTACAATGAGCAGTTCTTC
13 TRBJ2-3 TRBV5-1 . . CASRRLRADTQYF TGCGCCAGCAGGCGCCTCAGGGCAGATACGCAGTATTTT
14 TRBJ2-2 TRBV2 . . CASSETRAPGELFF TGTGCCAGCAGTGAGACAAGGGCCCCCGGGGAGCTGTTTTTT
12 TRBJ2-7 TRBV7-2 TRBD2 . CASSLTSEQQYF TGTGCCAGCAGCCTAACTAGCGAACAGCAGTACTTC
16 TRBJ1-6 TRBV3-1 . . CASSQGASTGGSPLHF TGTGCCAGCAGCCAAGGGGCGAGTACGGGTGGTTCACCCCTCCACTTT
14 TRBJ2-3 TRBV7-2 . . CSSSLALAADTQYF TGTTCCAGCAGCTTAGCACTGGCCGCAGATACGCAGTATTTT
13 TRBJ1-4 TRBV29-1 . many CSAIDRYNEKLFF TGCAGCGCCATCGACAGATATAATGAAAAACTGTTTTTT
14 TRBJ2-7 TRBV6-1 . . CASRAADRAYEQYF TGTGCCAGCAGGGCCGCGGATCGCGCCTACGAGCAGTACTTC
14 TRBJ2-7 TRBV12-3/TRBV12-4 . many CASSLGGLSYEQYF TGCGCCAGCAGCTTGGGGGGGCTCTCCTACGAGCAGTACTTC
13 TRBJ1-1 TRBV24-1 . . CATSDWRGTEAFF TGTGCCACCAGTGACTGGAGGGGCACTGAAGCTTTCTTT
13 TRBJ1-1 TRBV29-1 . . CSGRDGTNTEAFF TGCAGCGGTCGGGACGGAACGAACACTGAAGCTTTCTTT
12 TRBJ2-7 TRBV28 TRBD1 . CAAGTGSYEQYF TGTGCCGCCGGGACAGGGTCATACGAGCAGTACTTC